The 32 T cell receptor beta chains listed next were all sequenced from one sample in a study of lymphopenia after photon versus proton radiotherapy. Data came from immunoSEQ multiplex PCR; TCRdb stores just in-frame clones and leaves some out. In the table there are about 20,000 clones, approximately 84% of which are singletons. The material sequenced was peripheral blood, taken from a patient treated with photon-based radiotherapy. The source of these receptors is a woman aged 50 to 60 with pancreatic cancer.

This clone was observed a handful of times. V is TRBV7-8 and J is TRBJ2-7; D is perhaps TRBD2 (5 bases). The CDR3 extends over 13 amino acids. Germline CDR1 reads SGHVS; CDR2 reads FQNEAQ. V was trimmed by 5 bases and J by 6 bases, leaving 14 bases between them. CDR3 sequence: CASSIIRGVEQYF. CDR3 nucleotide sequence: TGTGCCAGCAGCATAATACGGGGAGTCGAGCAGTACTTC.

The V and J genes are TRBV7-2 and TRBJ1-1; maybe TRBD1 (6 bases). Trimming removed 2 bases at V and 1 base at J, with 8 bases between. CDR3 length: 14 amino acids. Germline V CDR1 and CDR2: SGHTA, FQGNSA. CDR3 bases: TGTGCCAGCAGCTTACTGGGGGCGAACACTGAAGCTTTCTTT. Residues: CASSLLGANTEAFF.

The V call is TRBV14, the J call TRBJ1-2; D possibly corresponds to TRBD1 (5 bases). Per germline, CDR1 SGHDN and CDR2 FVKESK. V lost 0 bases and J lost 8, with 10 bases in between. This CDR3 region has 13 residues. The CDR3 sequence is CASSQDLEGGYTF. The DNA for the CDR3 is TGTGCCAGCAGCCAAGATTTGGAGGGGGGCTACACCTTC.

The chain links TRBV9 to TRBJ2-7; D is possibly TRBD1 or TRBD2 (5 bases each). The CDR3 loop spans 14 amino acids. Trimming took 3 bases from V and 0 from J, leaving 10 bases between them. CDR1 and CDR2 (germline): SGDLS, YYNGEE. CDR3 residues: CASSGRDASYEQYF. The DNA of the CDR3 is TGTGCCAGCAGCGGCCGGGACGCCTCCTACGAGCAGTACTTC.

This rearrangement joins TRBV14 to TRBJ2-1, with D maybe TRBD1 (6 bases). The CDR3 totals 15 residues. V lost 2 bases and J 4 bases, leaving 12 bases between the germline ends. CDR1 is SGHDN and CDR2 is FVKESK in the germline V gene. CDR3 nucleotides: TGTGCCAGCAGCCAACTCTTGACAGGTTACAATGAGCAGTTCTTC. This translates into CASSQLLTGYNEQFF.

The chain employs TRBV27 and TRBJ1-2; TRBD1 might be the D (5 bases). Germline V gene sequence: CDR1 MNHEY, CDR2 SMNVEV (reference sequence). Trimming took 5 bases from V and 5 from J, leaving 15 bases between them. The CDR3 runs 14 residues. The CDR3 spells CASSPPGLHYGYTF. CDR3 sequence (DNA): TGTGCCAGCAGTCCCCCGGGACTGCATTATGGCTACACCTTC.

CDR3 amino acids: CASSSDSFANTGELFF. The CDR3, as DNA: TGTGCCAGCAGTTCAGACAGTTTTGCAAACACCGGGGAGCTGTTTTTT. The chain combines TRBV28 with TRBJ2-2, with D perhaps matching TRBD1 (5 bases). Germline V gene sequence: CDR1 MDHEN, CDR2 SYDVKM. V gave up 4 bases and J gave up 2 bases, with 14 bases separating them. The CDR3 spans 16 residues. Supplemented by reference TRBV28 and TRBJ2-2, the full variable domain reads DVKVTQSSRYLVKRTGEKVFLECVQDMDHENMFWYRQDPGLGLRLIYFSYDVKMKEKGDIPEGYSVSREKKERFSLILESASTNQTSMYLCASSSDSFANTGELFFGEGSRLTVL.

The chain carries TRBV18 and TRBJ2-1, with D tentatively TRBD1 (6 bases). From germline, CDR1 is KGHSH and CDR2 LQKENI. The V gene lost 6 bases and the J gene lost 2 bases, with 17 bases spanning the gap. The CDR3 totals 16 residues. The DNA for the CDR3 is TGTGCCAGCTCGGCTAAATACAGGGACCCCTACAATGAGCAGTTCTTC. Its protein is CASSAKYRDPYNEQFF. The whole variable domain, remainder taken from reference TRBV18 and TRBJ2-1, is NAGVMQNPRHLVRRRGQEARLRCSPMKGHSHVYWYRQLPEEGLKFMVYLQKENIIDESGMPKERFSAEFPKEGPSILRIQQVVRGDSAAYFCASSAKYRDPYNEQFFGPGTRLTVL.

The chain uses TRBV6-6 and TRBJ2-2, with D possibly TRBD2 on 6 matching bases. Between the trimmed V and J ends, which lost 6 bases and 1 base, there was a span of 15 bases. Germline V lookup: CDR1 MNHNY, CDR2 SVGAGI (reference sequence). The CDR3 is made up of 16 amino acids. CDR3 protein: CASSRGAGRNTGELFF. In nucleotides, the CDR3 is TGTGCCAGCAGCCGCGGGGCAGGGAGGAACACCGGGGAGCTGTTTTTT.

The sample holds one count of this clone. The J gene is TRBJ2-1, the V gene TRBV7-9, with D uncertain. Germline CDR1 SEHNR, CDR2 FQNEAQ (reference sequence). This CDR3 is 13 amino acids long. The V and J ends lost 5 bases and 8 bases respectively, with 13 bases between them. The CDR3 region is CASSLGSRDEQFF. CDR3 sequence (DNA): TGTGCCAGCAGCCTGGGCTCCCGGGATGAGCAGTTCTTC.

J is TRBJ1-1 and V is TRBV7-2; possibly TRBD1 for D (5 bases). The length of the CDR3 is 13 residues. V was shortened by 6 bases and J by 1 base, with 9 bases between the two germline ends. The germline gives CDR1 SGHTA, CDR2 FQGNSA. The DNA for the CDR3 is TGTGCCAGCAGAGTAACAGGGAACACTGAAGCTTTCTTT. Protein product: CASRVTGNTEAFF. The entire variable domain, with the rest obtained from reference TRBV7-2 and TRBJ1-1, is as follows: GAGVSQSPSNKVTEKGKDVELRCDPISGHTALYWYRQSLGQGLEFLIYFQGNSAPDKSGLPSDRFSAERTGGSVSTLTIQRTQQEDSAVYLCASRVTGNTEAFFGQGTRLTVV.

The chain combines TRBV28 with TRBJ2-2; no definite D call. Germline V lookup: CDR1 MDHEN, CDR2 SYDVKM. V was clipped by 2 bases and J by 2 bases, with 3 bases between them. CDR3 size: 13 residues. The CDR3 DNA reads TGTGCCAGCAGTTTAGGCAACACCGGGGAGCTGTTTTTT. Translated, it gives CASSLGNTGELFF.

The chain has TRBV6-5 and TRBJ2-1, with 8 bases that match TRBD1. CDR1 and CDR2 from the germline V gene are MNHEY and SVGAGI. The V gene end was trimmed by 6 bases and the J gene end by 7 bases; junction bases not matched to a gene: 11. The CDR3 is 15 amino acids. CDR3 coding DNA: TGTGCCAGCAGAGATTACAGGGGGTTAGGGAATGAGCAGTTCTTC. It is translated as CASRDYRGLGNEQFF.

The V and J genes are TRBV2 and TRBJ2-7, with TRBD2 matching 8 bases. Trimming removed 8 bases from V and 3 bases from J; junction bases left unmatched: 9. The CDR3 contains 14 residues. Germline-derived CDR1 and CDR2 are SNHLY and FYNNEI. The CDR3 sequence: CASSRLAGIYEQYF. The CDR3 DNA is TGTGCCAGCTCTCGGTTAGCGGGGATCTACGAGCAGTACTTC.

The J gene is TRBJ2-1, the V gene TRBV5-5, with 12 positions matching TRBD2. The CDR3 runs 16 residues. The junction had 3 bases not matched to a gene; V was cut back by 0 bases and J by 5 bases. Germline V gives CDR1 SGHKS, CDR2 YYEKEE (reference sequence). The CDR3 DNA sequence: TGTGCCAGCAGCTTGGTTCTAGCGGGAGGGGACAATGAGCAGTTCTTC. Protein product: CASSLVLAGGDNEQFF.

The chain employs TRBV4-3 and TRBJ1-2; no firm D call. In germline, CDR1 is LGHNA, CDR2 YSLEER. The V and J ends lost 0 bases and 2 bases respectively, with 10 bases between them. This CDR3 is built from 15 residues. CDR3 in amino acids: CASSQDLAGNYGYTF. CDR3 nucleotide sequence: TGCGCCAGCAGCCAAGATCTGGCGGGAAACTATGGCTACACCTTC.

The rearrangement links TRBV4-2 to TRBJ1-2; TRBD1 matches 8 bases. Germline lookup yields CDR1 LGHNA and CDR2 YNFKEQ. V lost 0 bases, J lost 6 bases, and 6 bases stayed unmatched. This CDR3 is 15 amino acids long. CDR3 bases: TGTGCCAGCAGCCAAGATGGACAGGGCAAGAATGGCTACACCTTC. It translates to CASSQDGQGKNGYTF.

The chain has TRBV28 and TRBJ1-5; maybe TRBD1 (6 bases). This CDR3 is built from 16 residues. V lost 6 bases and J 4 bases, leaving 19 bases between the germline ends. Looked up from germline, CDR1 is MDHEN and CDR2 is SYDVKM. CDR3 nucleotide sequence: TGTGCCAGCAGACTCCCGGGGTCGGGGACAAATCAGCCCCAGCATTTT. Its translation: CASRLPGSGTNQPQHF.

The chain employs TRBV6-6 and TRBJ1-3; D is undetermined. Per the germline V gene, CDR1 is MNHNY and CDR2 is SVGAGI (reference sequence). The CDR3 is 14 residues long. V lost 5 bases to trimming and J lost 1 base, with 9 bases between them. As DNA, the CDR3 is TGTGCCAGCAGTCAAACGGGGTCTGGAAACACCATATATTTT. This sequence encodes CASSQTGSGNTIYF.

This clone was counted a single time. The rearrangement links TRBV7-2 to TRBJ2-3, with D tentatively TRBD2 (5 bases). This CDR3 region has 16 residues. CDR1 is SGHTA, CDR2 FQGNSA, per germline. The V and J ends lost 1 base and 0 bases respectively, with 11 bases between them. The CDR3 loop reads CASSLDAGLSTDTQYF. Written as DNA, the CDR3 is TGTGCCAGCAGCTTAGATGCGGGCCTAAGCACAGATACGCAGTATTTT.

The chain carries TRBV27 and TRBJ2-7; a weak D match, TRBD1 (6 bases). The CDR3 runs to 15 residues. Germline-derived CDR1 and CDR2 are MNHEY and SMNVEV (reference sequence). V was clipped by 5 bases and J by 2 bases, with 16 bases between them. DNA for the CDR3: TGTGCCAGCAGTCACCGACAGGCGGCGGCCTACGAGCAGTACTTC. It codes for CASSHRQAAAYEQYF.

The CDR3 spells CASTFPRGPSYEQYF. CDR3 nucleotides: TGTGCCAGCACTTTTCCCCGCGGGCCTTCCTACGAGCAGTACTTC. The chain couples TRBV7-6 to TRBJ2-7, with D perhaps matching TRBD2 (5 bases). Germline CDR1 reads SGHVS; CDR2 reads FNYEAQ. The CDR3 loop spans 15 amino acids. V lost 7 bases and J 1 base, leaving 17 bases between the germline ends.

The V and J genes are TRBV28 and TRBJ2-5, with a weak D call TRBD1 (6 bases). CDR1 is MDHEN, CDR2 SYDVKM, per germline. This CDR3 spans 16 amino acids. Trimming stripped 7 bases from V and 2 bases from J, with 20 bases between. The CDR3 protein is CASISNRQGPQETQYF. As DNA, the CDR3 is TGTGCCAGCATATCCAATAGGCAGGGGCCACAAGAGACCCAGTACTTC.

V is TRBV7-3 and J is TRBJ2-3, with 11 bases matching TRBD2. The CDR3 consists of 15 residues. Trimming at V came to 5 bases and at J to 5 bases, leaving 6 bases not matched to a gene. Germline CDR1 reads SGHTA; CDR2 reads FQGTGA. The DNA of the CDR3 is TGTGCCAGCAGCCGACTAGCGGGAAGGGTAGATACGCAGTATTTT. Amino acid sequence: CASSRLAGRVDTQYF.

The table lists this clone with a count of one. This chain connects TRBV28 to TRBJ1-5; no firm D call. The CDR3 totals 14 residues. The germline CDR1 and CDR2 sequences are MDHEN and SYDVKM. The germline V and J ends were trimmed by 3 bases and 3 bases, with 9 bases remaining between them. The CDR3 DNA is TGTGCCAGCAGTTTGGTGAACTCCAATCAGCCCCAGCATTTT. Its protein is CASSLVNSNQPQHF.

The chain has TRBV5-1 and TRBJ2-5; D possibly corresponds to TRBD1 (6 bases). The V end lost 2 bases, the J end lost 5 bases, and 13 bases lay between the germline ends. The CDR3 runs to 14 residues. From germline, CDR1 is SGHRS and CDR2 YFSETQ. This chain's CDR3 is CASSFLQGQETQYF. The CDR3 DNA reads TGCGCCAGCAGCTTTCTTCAGGGGCAGGAGACCCAGTACTTC.

The rearrangement links TRBV11-2 to TRBJ1-6; D possibly corresponds to TRBD1 (5 bases). The germline CDR1 and CDR2 sequences are SGHAT and FQNNGV. CDR3 size: 18 residues. V lost 0 bases, J lost 0 bases, and 12 bases lay in between. The CDR3 DNA reads as TGTGCCAGCAGCTTAGATCTTAGGGGAAGCTCCTATAATTCACCCCTCCACTTT. It yields the protein CASSLDLRGSSYNSPLHF.

J is TRBJ2-1 and V is TRBV5-5; D unresolved. The V end lost 4 bases, the J end lost 6 bases, and 17 bases lay between the germline ends. Looked up from germline, CDR1 is SGHKS and CDR2 is YYEKEE (reference sequence). The CDR3 contains 15 residues. The CDR3 sequence is CASSRAGPSVNEQFF. The DNA for the CDR3 is TGTGCCAGCAGCCGAGCCGGTCCTTCGGTCAATGAGCAGTTCTTC.

The chain employs TRBV11-2 and TRBJ2-1, with 8 bases matching TRBD2. The CDR3 runs to 19 residues. Germline assignment: CDR1 SGHAT and CDR2 FQNNGV. With 3 bases clipped from V and 0 bases from J, the junction kept 13 bases outside the gene matches. The CDR3 region has the DNA TGTGCCAGCAGCTTCTACGGGACTAGTCTGGGGGGCTCCTACAATGAGCAGTTCTTC. Protein product: CASSFYGTSLGGSYNEQFF.

The V call is TRBV9, the J call TRBJ2-1, with a weak D call TRBD2 (5 bases). Germline V gene sequence: CDR1 SGDLS, CDR2 YYNGEE. Trimming removed 4 bases at V and 6 bases at J, with 11 bases between. The CDR3 is made up of 13 amino acids. The CDR3 coding sequence is TGTGCCAGCAGCTTGTCGAGCGGCAATGAGCAGTTCTTC. As protein: CASSLSSGNEQFF.

The V and J genes are TRBV21-1 and TRBJ1-5; the table's D gene call, TRBD1, was not cross checked with the DNA. TRBV21-1 constitutes a pseudogene. This CDR3 is built from 14 residues. For the CDR3, the DNA is TGTGCCAGCAGCCTAACAGGGGGGCGTCAGCCCCAGCATTTT. Protein sequence: CASSLTGGRQPQHF.

In DNA, the CDR3 is TGTGCCAGAAGCTTAGCAGGGGTGCCTGAAGCTTTCTTT. Its protein is CARSLAGVPEAFF. V gene TRBV7-5 combines with J gene TRBJ1-1; TRBD1, the table's D call, was not compared with the DNA. TRBV7-5 corresponds to a pseudogene. The CDR3 totals 13 residues.